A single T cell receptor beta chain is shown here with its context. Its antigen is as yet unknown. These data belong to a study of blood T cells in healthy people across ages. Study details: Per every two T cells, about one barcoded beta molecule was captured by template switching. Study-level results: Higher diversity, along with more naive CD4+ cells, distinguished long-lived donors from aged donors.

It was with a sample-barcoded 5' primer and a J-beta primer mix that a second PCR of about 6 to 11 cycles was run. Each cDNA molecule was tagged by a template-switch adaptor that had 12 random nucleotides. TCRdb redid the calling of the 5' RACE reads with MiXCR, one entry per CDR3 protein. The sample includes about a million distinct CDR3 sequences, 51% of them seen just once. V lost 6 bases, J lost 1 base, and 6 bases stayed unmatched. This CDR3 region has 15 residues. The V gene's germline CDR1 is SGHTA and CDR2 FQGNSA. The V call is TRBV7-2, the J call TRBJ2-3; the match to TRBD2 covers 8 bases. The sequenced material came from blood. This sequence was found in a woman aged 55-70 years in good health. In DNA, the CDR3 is TGTGCCAGCAGAACCATAGCGGGGCGCACAGATACGCAGTATTTT. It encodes CASRTIAGRTDTQYF.